Listed here are 10 T cell receptor beta chains from one sample, sequenced in a study of T cells in Graves' hyperthyroidism and ophthalmopathy. Amplified TCR beta CDR3 regions came from RNA transcripts. HTBI primers were used for first-round RT-PCR of the TCR CDR3. MiXCR, run by TCRdb on the multiplex PCR reads, gives a single entry per CDR3 protein. This sample has 450,000 to 650,000 distinct CDR3 sequences, with around 20% found just once. Material for sequencing was blood. Receptors were obtained from a man younger than 30 with Graves' hyperthyroidism.

This clonotype was seen only a few times. The genes are TRBV19 and TRBJ2-4; D perhaps matches TRBD2 (6 bases). V dropped 1 base and J dropped 7 bases, with 14 bases sitting between them. CDR3 length equals 15 residues. Germline-derived CDR1 and CDR2 are LNHDA and SQIVND (reference sequence). The CDR3 nucleotides read TGTGCCAGTAGTATAGGTTGGGGGGAGGTCAACATTCAGTACTTC. Protein product: CASSIGWGEVNIQYF.

The rearrangement uses TRBV6-1 and TRBJ2-7; either TRBD1 or TRBD2 may supply D (5 bases each). The CDR3 has 14 residues. Germline lookup yields CDR1 MNHNS and CDR2 SASEGT. The V end lost 7 bases, the J end lost 3 bases, and 16 bases lay between the germline ends. The CDR3 DNA is TGTGCCAGCACAGGACTCGGGACGAACTACGAGCAGTACTTC. Translating it yields CASTGLGTNYEQYF.

This clonotype was seen only a few times. V gene TRBV29-1 combines with J gene TRBJ1-1, with D possibly being TRBD1 (6 bases). Trimming cost V 7 bases and J 5 bases, with 11 bases left between them. The CDR3 totals 11 residues. The germline V gene has CDR1 SQVTM and CDR2 ANQGSEA. The chain's CDR3 is CSGGQATEAFF. Written as DNA, the CDR3 is TGCAGCGGGGGACAAGCAACTGAAGCTTTCTTT.

Ten or more counts support this clonotype. J is TRBJ2-7 and V is TRBV6-2 or TRBV6-3; D may be TRBD2 (7 bases). The germline CDR1 and CDR2 sequences are MNHEY and SVGEGT. V was shortened by 5 bases and J by 3 bases, with 14 bases between the two germline ends. This CDR3 spans 14 amino acids. The CDR3: CASSMGGAIYEQYF. The CDR3, as DNA: TGTGCCAGCAGTATGGGGGGGGCGATCTACGAGCAGTACTTC.

This clonotype has at least ten counts. CDR3 in amino acids: CATSREYLGNTIYF. The CDR3 region has the DNA TGTGCCACCAGCAGAGAATATTTGGGAAACACCATATATTTT. The V call is TRBV15, the J call TRBJ1-3; no definite D call. Trimming removed 0 bases at V and 4 bases at J, with 7 bases between. CDR1 LNHNV and CDR2 YYDKDF come from the germline V gene (reference sequence). CDR3 size: 14 residues.

This clonotype showed up just once. The J gene is TRBJ2-5, the V gene TRBV5-1; 11 bases are shared with TRBD2. V lost 6 bases to trimming and J lost 2 bases; unmatched junction nucleotides: 6. This CDR3 spans 15 amino acids. Germline loops: CDR1 SGHRS, CDR2 YFSETQ. CDR3 coding DNA: TGCGCCAGCATCCCGGGACTAGCGGATCAAGAGACCCAGTACTTC. Translation: CASIPGLADQETQYF.

The genes are TRBV18 and TRBJ2-5; 9 positions agree with TRBD1. Looked up from germline, CDR1 is KGHSH and CDR2 is LQKENI. V was pared by 1 base and J by 3 bases, with 3 bases of the junction left unmatched. The CDR3 is made up of 15 amino acids. The DNA for the CDR3 is TGTGCCAGCTCACCACTTGGACAGGGGAAAGAGACCCAGTACTTC. Encoded protein: CASSPLGQGKETQYF.

The chain uses TRBV27 and TRBJ1-5; D is ambiguous. The germline CDR1 and CDR2 sequences are MNHEY and SMNVEV (reference sequence). The CDR3 loop spans 17 amino acids. Trimming cost V 6 bases and J 1 base, with 19 bases left between them. CDR3 in DNA: TGTGCCAGCAGAAATACCGGGAGCTCCTCCAGCAATCAGCCCCAGCATTTT. It is translated as CASRNTGSSSSNQPQHF.

The sample holds many counts of this clonotype. The V gene is TRBV12-3 or TRBV12-4, the J gene TRBJ2-4; 8 bases line up with TRBD1. The length of the CDR3 is 13 residues. V trimming: 8 bases; J trimming: 6 bases; junction bases outside the gene matches: 6. In DNA, the CDR3 is TGTGCCAGCGGGGACAGGTCGCCAAACATTCAGTACTTC. As protein: CASGDRSPNIQYF.

There are many counts of this clonotype. V usage is TRBV14 and J usage is TRBJ2-5; 7 bases fit TRBD1. Germline V gene data show CDR1 as SGHDN and CDR2 as FVKESK. Germline trimming cut 0 bases from V and 5 bases from J; bases unmatched to any gene: 9. CDR3 size: 16 residues. The CDR3 region has the DNA TGTGCCAGCAGCCAAGAAGGAGGACAGGCCAGGGAGACCCAGTACTTC. It is translated as CASSQEGGQARETQYF.